One and the same sample provided the 20 T cell receptor beta chains below, sequenced in a study of blood T cell repertoires in COVID-19. TCRdb keeps only in-frame clones here, not all; method: immunoSEQ multiplex PCR. This table holds about 670,000 clones, around 89% found once. The specimen sequenced was peripheral blood. All receptors come from a woman younger than 30 with acute or convalescent COVID-19.

This chain links TRBV27 with TRBJ2-3, with TRBD1 identical over 8 bases. Per germline, CDR1 MNHEY and CDR2 SMNVEV (reference sequence). The CDR3 contains 16 residues. The V segment lost 4 bases and the J segment 1 base; nucleotides outside the gene matches: 7. The CDR3 spells CASSSLARGRTDTQYF. CDR3 nucleotides: TGTGCCAGCAGTTCCCTAGCCAGGGGGCGCACAGATACGCAGTATTTT.

The rearrangement joins TRBV4-1 to TRBJ1-2; 7 bases fit TRBD1. The ends lost 8 bases at V and 8 bases at J; junction bases unmatched: 8. CDR1 MGHRA and CDR2 YSYEKL come from the germline V gene. The CDR3 has 12 residues. CDR3: CASRQGVSGYTF. The CDR3 coding sequence is TGCGCCAGCCGACAGGGTGTCAGCGGCTACACCTTC.

The chain recombines TRBV7-3 with TRBJ1-2, with D unclear. Germline lookup yields CDR1 SGHTA and CDR2 FQGTGA. The CDR3 has 15 residues. Trimming removed 4 bases at V and 2 bases at J, with 14 bases between. This CDR3 reads CASSSSPQANYGYTF. The CDR3 bases are TGTGCCAGCAGCTCCTCCCCCCAGGCAAACTATGGCTACACCTTC.

This sequence joins TRBV19 and TRBJ1-2, with D hard to call. There are 15 residues in the CDR3. Germline assignment: CDR1 LNHDA and CDR2 SQIVND (reference sequence). The V end was cut by 1 base, the J end by 6 bases, with 15 bases between. The CDR3, as DNA: TGTGCCAGTAGTATAGGTTCCGCGGGGATACATGGCTACACCTTC. Its protein is CASSIGSAGIHGYTF.

The J gene is TRBJ2-3, the V gene TRBV19, with TRBD1 as a possible D gene (5 bases). Germline CDR1 LNHDA, CDR2 SQIVND (reference sequence). CDR3 size: 14 residues. Trimming removed 5 bases at V and 2 bases at J, with 11 bases between. CDR3 nucleotides: TGTGCCAGTAGTCCATGGGGCTTCACAGATACGCAGTATTTT. As protein: CASSPWGFTDTQYF. The full variable domain, in which reference TRBV19 and TRBJ2-3 provide the parts outside the CDR3, is DGGITQSPKYLFRKEGQNVTLSCEQNLNHDAMYWYRQDPGQGLRLIYYSQIVNDFQKGDIAEGYSVSREKKESFPLTVTSAQKNPTAFYLCASSPWGFTDTQYFGPGTRLTVL.

This clone has a single count. This rearrangement joins TRBV28 to TRBJ2-2; no firm D call. V lost 1 base and J lost 7, with 19 bases in between. Germline-derived CDR1 and CDR2 are MDHEN and SYDVKM. This CDR3 contains 17 residues. Written as DNA, the CDR3 is TGTGCCAGCAGTTTATCCCGCAGGTTAGATCCCCACGGGGAGCTGTTTTTT. Translating it yields CASSLSRRLDPHGELFF.

V usage is TRBV7-2 and J usage is TRBJ2-4, with 9 bases identical to TRBD2. From germline, CDR1 is SGHTA and CDR2 FQGNSA. V was pared by 1 base and J by 6 bases, with 7 bases of the junction left unmatched. The CDR3 sequence is 16 residues long. CDR3 protein: CASSLVSGGRRNIQYF. The CDR3 DNA sequence: TGTGCCAGCAGCTTAGTTAGCGGGGGAAGGCGAAACATTCAGTACTTC. The variable domain in full, completed from reference TRBV7-2 and TRBJ2-4, reads GAGVSQSPSNKVTEKGKDVELRCDPISGHTALYWYRQSLGQGLEFLIYFQGNSAPDKSGLPSDRFSAERTGGSVSTLTIQRTQQEDSAVYLCASSLVSGGRRNIQYFGAGTRLSVL.

This rearrangement joins TRBV6-6 to TRBJ1-5, with a weak D call TRBD1 (6 bases). The germline V gene has CDR1 MNHNY and CDR2 SVGAGI (reference sequence). CDR3 size: 15 residues. The V end was cut by 8 bases, the J end by 4 bases, with 18 bases between. The CDR3 sequence: CASSEGGGINQPQHF. CDR3 DNA: TGTGCCAGCTCAGAGGGAGGGGGTATAAATCAGCCCCAGCATTTT.

In its sample, this clone was seen once. The CDR3: CASSFGQYNEQFF. The CDR3 DNA follows: TGTGCCAGCTCGTTCGGACAGTACAATGAGCAGTTCTTC. The chain employs TRBV18 and TRBJ2-1; possibly TRBD1 for D (6 bases). Per germline, CDR1 KGHSH and CDR2 LQKENI. This CDR3 has 13 amino acids. V dropped 6 bases and J dropped 4 bases, with 10 bases sitting between them.

This sequence joins TRBV6-2 or TRBV6-3 and TRBJ2-4; 9 bases are a match to TRBD1. Germline assignment: CDR1 MNHEY and CDR2 SVGEGT. V trimming: 6 bases; J trimming: 3 bases; junction bases outside the gene matches: 9. The CDR3 runs 16 residues. CDR3 amino acids: CASSPTMDRGKNIQYF. The CDR3 coding sequence is TGTGCCAGCAGCCCGACCATGGACAGGGGCAAAAACATTCAGTACTTC.

This chain joins TRBV11-2 and TRBJ2-5; the D gene is possibly TRBD1 (8 bases). This CDR3 has 14 amino acids. Trimming pared 2 bases from V and 7 bases from J, leaving 14 bases between. CDR1 is SGHAT, CDR2 FQNNGV, per germline. The DNA of the CDR3 is TGTGCCAGCAGCTTAAACAGGGGGGGTGGGACCCAGTACTTC. Translating gives CASSLNRGGGTQYF.

Only one count was recorded for this clone. V and J are TRBV2 and TRBJ1-1; no clear D gene. Germline CDR1 and CDR2: SNHLY and FYNNEI. The CDR3 has 13 residues. The germline V and J ends were trimmed by 3 bases and 1 base, with 6 bases remaining between them. CDR3 protein: CASSDGRNTEAFF. For the CDR3, the DNA is TGTGCCAGCAGTGATGGGCGGAACACTGAAGCTTTCTTT.

The J gene is TRBJ1-1, the V gene TRBV18, with D uncertain. The germline V gene has CDR1 KGHSH and CDR2 LQKENI. Trimming took 5 bases from V and 3 from J, leaving 10 bases between them. The CDR3 has 13 residues. CDR3 nucleotides: TGTGCCAGCTCATTAATTCGGGACACTGAAGCTTTCTTT. Its translation: CASSLIRDTEAFF.

The chain is built from TRBV2 and TRBJ1-6; D possibly corresponds to TRBD1 (6 bases). With 5 bases removed from V and 10 bases from J, the gap between germline ends came to 15 bases. CDR3 length: 14 residues. In germline, CDR1 is SNHLY, CDR2 FYNNEI. CDR3 nucleotide sequence: TGTGCCAGCAGTCCACAGGGTCTGGGATCACCCCTCCACTTT. This encodes CASSPQGLGSPLHF.

This chain joins TRBV3-1 (or the pseudogene TRBV3-2) and TRBJ1-1; no definite D call. The CDR3 is made up of 12 amino acids. V gave up 4 bases and J gave up 1 base, with 4 bases separating them. The germline CDR1 and CDR2 sequences are LGHDT and YNNKEL (reference sequence). CDR3: CASSRPNTEAFF. CDR3 DNA: TGTGCCAGCAGCCGGCCGAACACTGAAGCTTTCTTT.

The gene calls are TRBV20-1 and TRBJ2-5, with a weak D call TRBD1 (5 bases). The CDR3 loop spans 13 amino acids. Deletions cut 3 bases from V and 1 base from J, with 9 bases between. CDR1 and CDR2 from the germline V gene are DFQATT and SNEGSKA (reference sequence). The CDR3 loop reads CSASAQGQETQYF. As DNA, the CDR3 is TGCAGTGCTAGTGCTCAGGGCCAAGAGACCCAGTACTTC.

V is TRBV6-5 and J is TRBJ1-2, with 11 bases lining up with TRBD1. CDR1 and CDR2 (germline): MNHEY, SVGAGI. V dropped 4 bases and J dropped 4; count of bases not matched to a gene: 5. The CDR3 is 15 residues long. CDR3: CASSSGQGAAYGYTF. The CDR3 DNA sequence: TGTGCCAGCAGTTCAGGACAGGGGGCAGCCTATGGCTACACCTTC.

The J gene is TRBJ1-5, the V gene TRBV20-1; D is ambiguous. Germline V lookup: CDR1 DFQATT, CDR2 SNEGSKA (reference sequence). The CDR3 length is 11 residues. V lost 6 bases and J lost 5, with 8 bases in between. The CDR3 DNA sequence: TGCAGTGCCGGAGACGATCAGCCCCAGCATTTT. This gives the protein CSAGDDQPQHF.

The chain links TRBV9 to TRBJ2-2, with D tentatively TRBD2 (6 bases). Per germline, CDR1 SGDLS and CDR2 YYNGEE. The CDR3 contains 15 residues. V lost 5 bases, J lost 4 bases, and 15 bases lay in between. The CDR3 sequence: CASRAYQGGTGELFF. The CDR3 region has the DNA TGTGCCAGCAGAGCGTATCAGGGAGGCACCGGGGAGCTGTTTTTT.

This chain connects TRBV5-5 to TRBJ1-2; a weak D match, TRBD1 (5 bases). The V and J ends lost 0 bases and 1 base respectively, with 16 bases between them. Germline V CDR1 and CDR2: SGHKS, YYEKEE (reference sequence). There are 17 residues in the CDR3. The CDR3 spells CASSLDVGRVVNYGYTF. For the CDR3, the DNA is TGTGCCAGCAGCTTGGACGTGGGGCGTGTAGTTAACTATGGCTACACCTTC.